This is a list of T cell receptor beta chains from one sample in a study of blood T cell repertoires in COVID-19. Only in-frame clones appear in the TCRdb table, and some are missing; sequencing was by immunoSEQ multiplex PCR. Of about 82,000 clones in the sample, around 82% were seen once. Sequenced input: peripheral blood. The source is a woman aged 55-70 years with acute or convalescent COVID-19. CDR3s leave out the opening cysteine and the closing phenylalanine or tryptophan. Expanded clones get a size class; other rows say once, few or many, or leave the size out.

clone_size: .; v_call: TRBV7-6; cdr3_length: 12; cdr3_aa: ASSLEGGQGTFL
clone_size: .; v_call: TRBV6-2/TRBV6-3; cdr3_length: 13; cdr3_aa: ASSYPDSSSYEQY
clone_size: .; v_call: TRBV5-1; cdr3_length: 14; cdr3_aa: ASSQHLDREVTEAF
clone_size: .; v_call: TRBV12-3/TRBV12-4; cdr3_length: 10; cdr3_aa: ASSFRGTEAF
clone_size: once; v_call: TRBV19; cdr3_length: 13; cdr3_aa: ASRMGQGAHTEAF
clone_size: .; v_call: TRBV7-7; cdr3_length: 14; cdr3_aa: ASSSGGGGAVNEQF
clone_size: .; v_call: TRBV7-8; cdr3_length: 11; cdr3_aa: ASNDRVAYEQY
clone_size: .; v_call: TRBV19; cdr3_length: 15; cdr3_aa: ASQVSGTSSSGNTIY
clone_size: .; v_call: TRBV11-2; cdr3_length: 12; cdr3_aa: ASSPWAGDQPQH
clone_size: .; v_call: TRBV23-1; cdr3_length: 13; cdr3_aa: ASSQGDRFYNEQF
clone_size: .; v_call: TRBV2; cdr3_length: 14; cdr3_aa: ASSPDRDSYNSPLH
clone_size: once; v_call: TRBV7-9; cdr3_length: 14; cdr3_aa: ASSFFSGTRYNEQF
clone_size: .; v_call: TRBV5-1; cdr3_length: 12; cdr3_aa: ASRRDTSFGGYT
clone_size: .; v_call: TRBV6-5; cdr3_length: 13; cdr3_aa: ASSYSGRPQETQY
clone_size: .; v_call: TRBV7-6; cdr3_length: 11; cdr3_aa: ASTSSGQETQY
clone_size: .; v_call: TRBV2; cdr3_length: 13; cdr3_aa: ASSFDRGYTGELF
clone_size: .; v_call: TRBV5-6; cdr3_length: 12; cdr3_aa: ASSLRGSGYGYT
clone_size: .; v_call: TRBV7-2; cdr3_length: 12; cdr3_aa: ASRLAGGPYEQY
clone_size: .; v_call: TRBV19; cdr3_length: 14; cdr3_aa: ASSQGLAGGFDEQF
clone_size: .; v_call: TRBV6-6; cdr3_length: 11; cdr3_aa: ASSQQGNQPQH
clone_size: once; v_call: TRBV2; cdr3_length: 16; cdr3_aa: ASSRNLQGSHNNQPQH
clone_size: few; v_call: TRBV27; cdr3_length: 10; cdr3_aa: ATGSTNEKLF
clone_size: .; v_call: TRBV7-6; cdr3_length: 17; cdr3_aa: ASSLVGASGGANTGELF
clone_size: .; v_call: TRBV12-3/TRBV12-4; cdr3_length: 10; cdr3_aa: ASSLRVYGYT
clone_size: .; v_call: TRBV7-4; cdr3_length: 13; cdr3_aa: ASSLEPLALNEQF
clone_size: .; v_call: TRBV7-9; cdr3_length: 15; cdr3_aa: ASSSPWRGSSYNEQF
clone_size: .; v_call: TRBV27; cdr3_length: 14; cdr3_aa: ASSLSRGSSGEKLF